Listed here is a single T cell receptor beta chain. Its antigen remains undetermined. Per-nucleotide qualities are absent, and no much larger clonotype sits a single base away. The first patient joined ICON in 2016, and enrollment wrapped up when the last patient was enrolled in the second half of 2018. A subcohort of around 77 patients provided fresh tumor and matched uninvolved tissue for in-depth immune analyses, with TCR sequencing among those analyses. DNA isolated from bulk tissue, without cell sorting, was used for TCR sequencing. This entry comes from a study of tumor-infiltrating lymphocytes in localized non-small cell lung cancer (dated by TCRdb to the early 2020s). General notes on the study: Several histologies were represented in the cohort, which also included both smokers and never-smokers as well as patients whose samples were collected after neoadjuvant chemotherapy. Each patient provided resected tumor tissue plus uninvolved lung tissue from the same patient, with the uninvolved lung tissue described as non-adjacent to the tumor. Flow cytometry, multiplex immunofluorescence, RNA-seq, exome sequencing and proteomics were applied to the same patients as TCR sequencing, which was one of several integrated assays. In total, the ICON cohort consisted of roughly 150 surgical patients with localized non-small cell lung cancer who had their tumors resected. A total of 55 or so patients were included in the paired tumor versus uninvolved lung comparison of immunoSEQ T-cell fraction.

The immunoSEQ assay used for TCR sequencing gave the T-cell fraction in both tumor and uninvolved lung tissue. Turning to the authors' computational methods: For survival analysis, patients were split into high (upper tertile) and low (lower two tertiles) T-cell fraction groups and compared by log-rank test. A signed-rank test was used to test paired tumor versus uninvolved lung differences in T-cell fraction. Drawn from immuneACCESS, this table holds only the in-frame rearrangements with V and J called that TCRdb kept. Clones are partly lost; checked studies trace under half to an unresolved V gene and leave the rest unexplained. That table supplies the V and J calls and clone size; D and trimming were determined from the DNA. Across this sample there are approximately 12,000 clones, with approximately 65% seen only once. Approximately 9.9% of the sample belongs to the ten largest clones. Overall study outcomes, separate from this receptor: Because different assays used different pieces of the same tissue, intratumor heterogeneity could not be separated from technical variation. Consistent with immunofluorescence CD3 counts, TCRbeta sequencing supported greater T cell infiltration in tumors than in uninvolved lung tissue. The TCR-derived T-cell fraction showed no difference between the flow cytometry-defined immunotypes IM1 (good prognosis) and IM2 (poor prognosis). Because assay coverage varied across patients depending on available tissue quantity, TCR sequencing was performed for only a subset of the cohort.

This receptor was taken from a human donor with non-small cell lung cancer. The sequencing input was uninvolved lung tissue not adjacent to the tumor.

The bases are TGCGCCAGCAGCCAAGATAACTTAGTTAGACGCGGGGGTTCGCCCCCCTACGAGCAGTACTTC. This sequence encodes CASSQDNLVRRGGSPPYEQYF. Recombination connected TRBV4-1 to TRBJ2-7; the junction holds 7 bases that match TRBD2. Here V drops 0 bases and J drops 2 bases, and the junction holds 22 bases not matched to any gene. The CDR3 contains 21 residues, cysteine and phenylalanine counted. The retained sequence is limited to the CDR3, 63 bases, with the frame set at the first base. CDR1 MGHRA and CDR2 YSYEKL were looked up in the germline V gene.